This T cell receptor beta chain was sequenced in a study of T cells expressing NK-cell markers. As for the study in general: Repertoire data for TCR beta were derived from sorted T cells (CD3+CD56+NKG2C+, CD3+CD56+NKG2C- and CD3+CD56-NKG2C+). The study's findings and limits: In a handful of donors, these clonotypes also led the CD3+CD56-NKG2C+ fraction.

Germline-derived CDR1 and CDR2 are SGDLS and YYNGEE. The CDR3 is made up of 13 amino acids. Comment on this clonotype: Its specificity is not known.

Template switching by 5'RACE with UMIs generated the TCR beta cDNA. TCRdb re-called the 5' RACE reads and catalogs CDR3 proteins one per entry, DNA excluded. This sample carries 350,000 to 500,000 distinct CDR3 sequences, with under 7.5% going to the ten biggest clones. The chain joins TRBV9 to TRBJ1-1. The clonotype comes from a woman aged 18-70 years in good health. Sequenced input: blood T cells: a sorted CD56 or NKG2C T cell subset, CD4+ or CD8+ T cells, or bulk PBMC T cells (not recorded which). The CDR3 loop is CASSVEANTEAFF.